Each of the 7 T cell receptor beta chains below was sequenced from the same sample in a study of cytomegalovirus exposure and HLA in healthy donors. With 60 Vbeta and 13 Jbeta primers, the PCR was carried out. The protocol was immunoSEQ multiplex PCR, while the TCRdb copy is restricted to in-frame clones and leaves out a portion. This listing includes under 150,000 clones. Source material: PBMCs. Receptors were obtained from a woman between 35 and 50 years old in good health and CMV-seronegative.

This rearrangement joins TRBV11-2 to TRBJ2-3; 8 nucleotides agree with TRBD1. The CDR3 is 16 amino acids. Losses at the gene ends were 5 bases for V and 2 bases for J; bases not matched to a gene: 9. Germline V CDR1 and CDR2: SGHAT, FQNNGV. CDR3 loop: CASSDPRDRSTDTQYF. CDR3 coding DNA: TGTGCCAGCAGCGACCCCCGGGACAGGTCCACAGATACGCAGTATTTT.

V gene TRBV10-2 combines with J gene TRBJ2-3, with D tentatively TRBD1 (5 bases). Trimming shortened V by 4 bases and J by 7 bases, and 15 bases separated the two germline ends. Germline assignment: CDR1 WSHSY and CDR2 SAAADI. This CDR3 has 14 amino acids. CDR3 DNA sequence: TGCGCCAGCAGTGCCGACAGCATTGCAAATACGCAGTATTTT. Its translation is CASSADSIANTQYF.

The chain combines TRBV5-4 with TRBJ2-7; D gene unclear. V was clipped by 4 bases and J by 7 bases, with 18 bases between them. Germline CDR1 SGHNT, CDR2 YYREEE (reference sequence). The CDR3 extends over 14 amino acids. The CDR3, as DNA: TGTGCCAGCAGCCACTTTAAAAGCTTGAGGGAGCAGTACTTC. Amino acids: CASSHFKSLREQYF.

The chain employs TRBV6-1 and TRBJ1-1; possible D gene TRBD1, 6 bases. CDR3 length equals 13 residues. Per germline, CDR1 MNHNS and CDR2 SASEGT. Trimming removed 6 bases at V and 7 bases at J, with 15 bases between. The CDR3 sequence: CASSRGQRFEAFF. CDR3 nucleotides: TGTGCCAGCAGCCGCGGACAGAGGTTTGAAGCTTTCTTT.

This sequence joins TRBV5-6 and TRBJ2-7, with a weak D call TRBD1 (5 bases). Trimming cost V 2 bases and J 3 bases, with 6 bases left between them. Germline CDR1 is SGHDT and CDR2 is YYEEEE. The CDR3 has 12 amino acids. CDR3 amino acids: CASSLQVYEQYF. The CDR3 DNA sequence: TGTGCCAGCAGCTTACAGGTCTACGAGCAGTACTTC.

V and J are TRBV11-2 and TRBJ1-2; 9 positions match TRBD1. From germline, CDR1 is SGHAT and CDR2 FQNNGV. CDR3 length equals 17 residues. Losses at the gene ends were 5 bases for V and 4 bases for J; bases not matched to a gene: 14. The CDR3 protein is CASSPYVGQGRSYGYTF. The CDR3 coding sequence is TGTGCCAGCAGCCCATATGTGGGACAGGGACGTTCCTATGGCTACACCTTC.

The genes are TRBV4-1 and TRBJ1-5, with 9 bases matching TRBD1. The CDR3 extends over 18 amino acids. The trim removed 2 bases at V and 1 base at J, leaving 9 bases unmatched. The germline CDR1 and CDR2 sequences are MGHRA and YSYEKL. Here the CDR3 reads CASSQIGTGIRSNQPQHF. CDR3 bases: TGCGCCAGCAGCCAAATAGGGACAGGGATTCGGAGCAATCAGCCCCAGCATTTT.